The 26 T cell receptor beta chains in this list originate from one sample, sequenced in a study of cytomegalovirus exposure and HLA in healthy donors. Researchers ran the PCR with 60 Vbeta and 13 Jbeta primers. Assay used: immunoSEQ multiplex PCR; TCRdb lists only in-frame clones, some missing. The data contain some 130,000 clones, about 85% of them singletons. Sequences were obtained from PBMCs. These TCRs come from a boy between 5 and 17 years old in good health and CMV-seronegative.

The DNA for the CDR3 is TGTGCCAGCAGTTTTTCTGTGGGAGCGGGCCTTACCTACGAGCAGTACTTC. Amino acids: CASSFSVGAGLTYEQYF. The chain combines TRBV27 with TRBJ2-7; weak D call: TRBD2 (6 bases). Trimming took off 3 bases at V and 2 bases at J, with 20 bases between the two ends. Germline V gene data show CDR1 as MNHEY and CDR2 as SMNVEV (reference sequence). CDR3 length equals 17 residues.

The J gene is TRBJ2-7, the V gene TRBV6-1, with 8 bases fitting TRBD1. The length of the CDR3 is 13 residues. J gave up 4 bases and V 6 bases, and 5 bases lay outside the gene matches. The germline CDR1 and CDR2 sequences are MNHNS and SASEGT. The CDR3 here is CASSPDRVYEQYF. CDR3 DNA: TGTGCCAGCAGCCCGGACAGGGTTTACGAGCAGTACTTC.

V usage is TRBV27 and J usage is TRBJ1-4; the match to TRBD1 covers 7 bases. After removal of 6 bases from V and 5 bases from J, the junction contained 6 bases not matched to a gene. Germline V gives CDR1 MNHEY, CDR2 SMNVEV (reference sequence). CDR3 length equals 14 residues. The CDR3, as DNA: TGTGCCAGCAGACGCGGGACAGTAAATGAAAAACTGTTTTTT. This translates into CASRRGTVNEKLFF.

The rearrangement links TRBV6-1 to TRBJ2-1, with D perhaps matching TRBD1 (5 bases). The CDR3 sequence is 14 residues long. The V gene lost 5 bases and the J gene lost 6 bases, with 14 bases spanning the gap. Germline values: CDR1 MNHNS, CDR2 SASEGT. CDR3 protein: CASSLDPGPNEQFF. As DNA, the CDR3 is TGTGCCAGCAGTCTGGACCCAGGGCCCAATGAGCAGTTCTTC.

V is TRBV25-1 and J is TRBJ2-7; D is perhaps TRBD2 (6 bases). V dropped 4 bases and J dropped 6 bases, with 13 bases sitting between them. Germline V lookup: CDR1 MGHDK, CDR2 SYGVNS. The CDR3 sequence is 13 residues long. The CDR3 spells CASSGRGPCEQYF. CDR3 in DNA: TGTGCCAGCAGTGGGCGGGGACCTTGCGAGCAGTACTTC.

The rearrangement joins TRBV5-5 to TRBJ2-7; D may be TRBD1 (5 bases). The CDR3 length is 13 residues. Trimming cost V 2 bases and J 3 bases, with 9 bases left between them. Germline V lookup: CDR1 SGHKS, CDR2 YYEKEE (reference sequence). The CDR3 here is CASSLAGRYEQYF. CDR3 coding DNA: TGTGCCAGCAGCTTAGCAGGGCGCTACGAGCAGTACTTC.

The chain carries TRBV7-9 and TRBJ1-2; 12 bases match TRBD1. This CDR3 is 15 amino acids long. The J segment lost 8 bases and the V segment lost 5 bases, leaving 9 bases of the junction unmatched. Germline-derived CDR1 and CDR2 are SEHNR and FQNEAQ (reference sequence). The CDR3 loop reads CASSITGQGAEGYTF. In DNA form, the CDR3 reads TGTGCCAGCAGCATAACGGGACAGGGGGCGGAAGGCTACACCTTC.

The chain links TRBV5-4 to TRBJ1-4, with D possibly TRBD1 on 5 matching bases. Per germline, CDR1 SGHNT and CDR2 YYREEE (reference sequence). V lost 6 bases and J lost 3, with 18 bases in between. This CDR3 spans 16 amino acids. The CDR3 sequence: CASTVMGGSANEKLFF. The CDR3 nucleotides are TGTGCCAGCACCGTGATGGGGGGTTCTGCTAATGAAAAACTGTTTTTT.

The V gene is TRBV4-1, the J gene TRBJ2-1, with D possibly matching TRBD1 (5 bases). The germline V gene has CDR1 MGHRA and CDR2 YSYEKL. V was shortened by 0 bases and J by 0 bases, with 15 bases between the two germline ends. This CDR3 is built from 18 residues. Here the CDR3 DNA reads TGCGCCAGCAGCCAAGATCGGGTAGGGGCCCCCTCCTACAATGAGCAGTTCTTC. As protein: CASSQDRVGAPSYNEQFF.

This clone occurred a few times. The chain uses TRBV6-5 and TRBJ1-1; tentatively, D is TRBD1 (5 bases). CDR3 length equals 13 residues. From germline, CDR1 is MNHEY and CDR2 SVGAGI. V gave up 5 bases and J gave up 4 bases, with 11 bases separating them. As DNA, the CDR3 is TGTGCCAGCAGTGCAACAGGAGCCACTGAAGCTTTCTTT. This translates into CASSATGATEAFF.

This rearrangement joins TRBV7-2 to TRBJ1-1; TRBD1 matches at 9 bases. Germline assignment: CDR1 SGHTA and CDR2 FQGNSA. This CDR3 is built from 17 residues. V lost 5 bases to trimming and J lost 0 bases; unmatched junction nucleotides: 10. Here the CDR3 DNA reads TGTGCCAGCAGCCCACGAGGGACAGGGTCCCTGAACACTGAAGCTTTCTTT. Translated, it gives CASSPRGTGSLNTEAFF.

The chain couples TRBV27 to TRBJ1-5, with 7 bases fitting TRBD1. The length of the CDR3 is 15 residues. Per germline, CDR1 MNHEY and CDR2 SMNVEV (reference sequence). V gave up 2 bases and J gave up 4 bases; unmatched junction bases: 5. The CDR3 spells CASSLLGQENQPQHF. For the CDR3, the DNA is TGTGCCAGCAGTTTACTCGGACAGGAGAATCAGCCCCAGCATTTT.

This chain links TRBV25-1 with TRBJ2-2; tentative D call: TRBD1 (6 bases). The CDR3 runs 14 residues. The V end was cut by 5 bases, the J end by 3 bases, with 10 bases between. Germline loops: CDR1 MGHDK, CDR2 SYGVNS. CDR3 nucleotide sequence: TGTGCCAGCAGTAGGTCAGGGGACACCGGGGAGCTGTTTTTT. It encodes CASSRSGDTGELFF.

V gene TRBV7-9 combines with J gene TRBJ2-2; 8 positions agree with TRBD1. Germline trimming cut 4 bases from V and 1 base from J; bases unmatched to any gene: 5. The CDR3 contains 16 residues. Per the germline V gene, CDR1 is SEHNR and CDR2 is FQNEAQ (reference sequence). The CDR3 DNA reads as TGTGCCAGCAGCTCTACAGACAGGGGGAACACCGGGGAGCTGTTTTTT. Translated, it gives CASSSTDRGNTGELFF.

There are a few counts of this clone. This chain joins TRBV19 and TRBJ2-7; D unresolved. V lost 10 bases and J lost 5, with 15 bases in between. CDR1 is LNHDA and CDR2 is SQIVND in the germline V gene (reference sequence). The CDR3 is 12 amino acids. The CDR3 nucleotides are TGTGCCACCCTATCACCGGTGCACGAGCAGTACTTC. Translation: CATLSPVHEQYF.

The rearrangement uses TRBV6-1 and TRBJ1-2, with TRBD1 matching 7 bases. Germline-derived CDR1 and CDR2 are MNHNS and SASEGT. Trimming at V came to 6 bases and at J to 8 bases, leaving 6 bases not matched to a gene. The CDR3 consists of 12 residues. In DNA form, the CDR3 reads TGTGCCAGCAGGGAACAGGGGATCGGCTACACCTTC. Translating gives CASREQGIGYTF.

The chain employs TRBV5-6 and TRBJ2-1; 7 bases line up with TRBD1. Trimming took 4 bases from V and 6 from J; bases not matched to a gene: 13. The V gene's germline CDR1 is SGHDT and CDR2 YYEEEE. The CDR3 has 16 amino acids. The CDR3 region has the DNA TGTGCCAGCAGCCGTGGGACAGACCCATGGGGCAATGAGCAGTTCTTC. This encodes CASSRGTDPWGNEQFF.

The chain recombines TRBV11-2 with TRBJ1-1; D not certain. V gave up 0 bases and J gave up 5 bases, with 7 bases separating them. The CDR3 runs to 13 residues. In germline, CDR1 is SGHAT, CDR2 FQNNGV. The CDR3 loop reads CASSLEFMTEAFF. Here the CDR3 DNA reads TGTGCCAGCAGCTTAGAATTTATGACTGAAGCTTTCTTT.

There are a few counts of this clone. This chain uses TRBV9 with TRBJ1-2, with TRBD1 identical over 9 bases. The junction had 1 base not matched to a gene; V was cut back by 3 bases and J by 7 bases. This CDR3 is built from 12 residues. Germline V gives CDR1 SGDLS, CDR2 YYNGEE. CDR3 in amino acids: CASSGTGAGYTF. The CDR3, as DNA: TGTGCCAGCAGCGGGACAGGGGCTGGCTACACCTTC.

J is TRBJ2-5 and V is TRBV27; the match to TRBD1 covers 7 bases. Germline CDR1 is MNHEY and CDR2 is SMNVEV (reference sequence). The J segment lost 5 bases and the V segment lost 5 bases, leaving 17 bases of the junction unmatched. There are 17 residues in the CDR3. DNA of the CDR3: TGTGCCAGCAGTCCAATCCGCAGGGGGACCTTGGGCGAGACCCAGTACTTC. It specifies CASSPIRRGTLGETQYF.

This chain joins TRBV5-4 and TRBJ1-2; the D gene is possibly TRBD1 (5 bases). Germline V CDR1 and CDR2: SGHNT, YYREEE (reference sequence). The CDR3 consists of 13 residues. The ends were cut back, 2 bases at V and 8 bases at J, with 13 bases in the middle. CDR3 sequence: CASSFFGGKGYTF. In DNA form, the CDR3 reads TGTGCCAGCAGCTTTTTCGGGGGGAAGGGCTACACCTTC.

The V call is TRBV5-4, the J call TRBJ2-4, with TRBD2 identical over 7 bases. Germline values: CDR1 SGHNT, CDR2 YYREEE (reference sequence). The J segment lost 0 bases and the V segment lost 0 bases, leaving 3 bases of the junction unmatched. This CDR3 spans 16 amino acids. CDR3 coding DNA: TGTGCCAGCAGCTTGGGGGGGGGTCTAGCCAAAAACATTCAGTACTTC. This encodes CASSLGGGLAKNIQYF.

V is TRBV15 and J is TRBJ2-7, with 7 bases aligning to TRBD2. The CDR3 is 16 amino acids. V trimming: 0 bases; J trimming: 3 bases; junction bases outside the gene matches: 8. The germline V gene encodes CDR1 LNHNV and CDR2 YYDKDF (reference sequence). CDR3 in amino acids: CATSRDSTSIIYEQYF. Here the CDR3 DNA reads TGTGCCACCAGCAGAGATTCGACTAGCATTATCTACGAGCAGTACTTC.

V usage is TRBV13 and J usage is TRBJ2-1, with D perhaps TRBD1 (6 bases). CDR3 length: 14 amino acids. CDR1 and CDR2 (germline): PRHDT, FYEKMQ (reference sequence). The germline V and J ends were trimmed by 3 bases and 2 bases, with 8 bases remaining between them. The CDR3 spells CASSLDSTYNEQFF. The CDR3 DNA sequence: TGTGCCAGCAGCTTGGACAGTACCTACAATGAGCAGTTCTTC.

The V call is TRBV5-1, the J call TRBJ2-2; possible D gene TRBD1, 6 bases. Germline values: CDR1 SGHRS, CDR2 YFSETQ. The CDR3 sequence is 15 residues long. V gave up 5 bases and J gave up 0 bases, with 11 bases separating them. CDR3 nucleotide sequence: TGCGCCAGCAGGGGGGCAGGGTCGAACACCGGGGAGCTGTTTTTT. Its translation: CASRGAGSNTGELFF. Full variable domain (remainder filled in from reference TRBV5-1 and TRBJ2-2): KAGVTQTPRYLIKTRGQQVTLSCSPISGHRSVSWYQQTPGQGLQFLFEYFSETQRNKGNFPGRFSGRQFSNSRSEMNVSTLELGDSALYLCASRGAGSNTGELFFGEGSRLTVL.

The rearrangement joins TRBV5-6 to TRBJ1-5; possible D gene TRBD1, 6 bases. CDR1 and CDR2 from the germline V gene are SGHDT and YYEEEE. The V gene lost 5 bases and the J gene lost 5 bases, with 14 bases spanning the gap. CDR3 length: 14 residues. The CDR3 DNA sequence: TGTGCCAGCAGTTCAGGGGCAGGGGATCAGCCCCAGCATTTT. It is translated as CASSSGAGDQPQHF.